This paragraph reports one T cell receptor (beta chain). What it binds is unknown. Amplification of TCR beta CDR3 regions used RNA as the template. HTBI primers were the set used in a first-round RT-PCR of the TCR CDR3. MiXCR, run by TCRdb on the multiplex PCR reads, gives a single entry per CDR3 protein. Of 350,000 to 400,000 distinct CDR3 sequences in the sample, about a fifth were seen once. This sample is drawn from a study of T cells in Graves' hyperthyroidism and ophthalmopathy. Study results and limitations: Ophthalmopathy, as predicted by the model, came a median approximately 5.9 months after the prediction. In simple terms, a model built on 13 V-J features told ophthalmopathy apart from stable hyperthyroidism.

Deletions cut 4 bases from V and 0 bases from J, with 10 bases between. CDR3 length: 14 amino acids. Per germline, CDR1 SGHRS and CDR2 YFSETQ. The PBMCs were sourced from fresh peripheral blood (around 9.9 ml). This TCR came from a man younger than 35 with Graves' ophthalmopathy. The sample taken for sequencing was blood. The chain uses TRBV5-1 and TRBJ2-5; weak D call: TRBD1 (6 bases). The CDR3 DNA reads TGCGCCAGCAGCATCGGGACAAACCAAGAGACCCAGTACTTC. Its protein product is CASSIGTNQETQYF.